Listed below are T cell receptor beta chains from one sample, sequenced in a study of Graves' ophthalmopathy and Graves' hyperthyroidism. TCRdb recomputed calls from the multiplex PCR reads with MiXCR, one row per CDR3 protein. The data contain hundreds of thousands of distinct CDR3 sequences, about 21% of them seen just once; the ten biggest clones take up approximately 3%. Specimen: peripheral blood. Receptors were obtained from a woman between 18 and 29 years old with stable Graves' hyperthyroidism. Each CDR3 is given with its conserved first and last residue.

j_gene: TRBJ2-2; len: 15; v_gene: TRBV14; CDR3aa: CASSPLRGNTGELFF
j_gene: TRBJ2-7; len: 14; v_gene: TRBV28; CDR3aa: CASSSTGTPYEQYF
j_gene: TRBJ1-2; len: 13; v_gene: TRBV7-6; CDR3aa: CASSNTQGDVYTF
j_gene: TRBJ2-7; len: 14; v_gene: TRBV28; CDR3aa: CASSLPHSSYEQYF
j_gene: TRBJ2-7; len: 16; v_gene: TRBV13; CDR3aa: CASSSGTGGPTYEQYF
j_gene: TRBJ1-2; len: 13; v_gene: TRBV5-1; CDR3aa: CASSFGTVEGYTF
j_gene: TRBJ1-6; len: 15; v_gene: TRBV11-2; CDR3aa: CASSTLRGADSPLHF
j_gene: TRBJ2-7; len: 14; v_gene: TRBV12-3/TRBV12-4; CDR3aa: CASSNTGTAYEQYF
j_gene: TRBJ2-7; len: 12; v_gene: TRBV28; CDR3aa: CASSLREYEQYF
j_gene: TRBJ2-5; len: 14; v_gene: TRBV20-1; CDR3aa: CSAPAASTGETQYF
j_gene: TRBJ2-7; len: 12; v_gene: TRBV30; CDR3aa: CAWSEQGNEQYF
j_gene: TRBJ2-3; len: 15; v_gene: TRBV6-2/TRBV6-3; CDR3aa: CASSYQVLSTDTQYF
j_gene: TRBJ2-7; len: 15; v_gene: TRBV5-1; CDR3aa: CASSLATGQNYEQYF
j_gene: TRBJ2-7; len: 15; v_gene: TRBV11-1; CDR3aa: CASSSLGGTLYEQYF
j_gene: TRBJ1-5; len: 19; v_gene: TRBV28; CDR3aa: CASSFFPPRQGGRNQPQHF
j_gene: TRBJ1-6; len: 17; v_gene: TRBV20-1; CDR3aa: CSATPLVRTENNSPLHF
j_gene: TRBJ1-1; len: 14; v_gene: TRBV6-2/TRBV6-3; CDR3aa: CASSYRRGNTEAFF
j_gene: TRBJ1-2; len: 14; v_gene: TRBV11-2; CDR3aa: CASSLWTGGDGYTF
j_gene: TRBJ1-1; len: 17; v_gene: TRBV5-4; CDR3aa: CASSLADGGRRGTEAFF
j_gene: TRBJ2-4; len: 16; v_gene: TRBV5-1; CDR3aa: CASREGRQLSKNIQYF
j_gene: TRBJ1-2; len: 14; v_gene: TRBV28; CDR3aa: CASRRGTGNYGYTF
j_gene: TRBJ1-1; len: 17; v_gene: TRBV4-3; CDR3aa: CASSQEAAGGWNTEAFF
j_gene: TRBJ2-7; len: 15; v_gene: TRBV12-3/TRBV12-4; CDR3aa: CASSRMTGVSDEQYF
j_gene: TRBJ2-4; len: 11; v_gene: TRBV29-1; CDR3aa: CSARGENIKYF
j_gene: TRBJ1-1; len: 13; v_gene: TRBV30; CDR3aa: CAWSRQMNTEAFF
j_gene: TRBJ1-3; len: 15; v_gene: TRBV19; CDR3aa: CASSPRTLSGNTIYF
j_gene: TRBJ2-5; len: 16; v_gene: TRBV24-1; CDR3aa: CATSGGTYGIQETQYF
j_gene: TRBJ2-2; len: 17; v_gene: TRBV11-1; CDR3aa: CASSLDRGKSNTGELFF
j_gene: TRBJ2-2; len: 16; v_gene: TRBV6-1; CDR3aa: CASSELAGGPTGELFF
j_gene: TRBJ2-7; len: 19; v_gene: TRBV27; CDR3aa: CASSSLTGTSGPHSYEQYF
j_gene: TRBJ1-1; len: 15; v_gene: TRBV3-1; CDR3aa: CASSPRGHTNTEAFF
j_gene: TRBJ2-5; len: 14; v_gene: TRBV18; CDR3aa: CASSHREGEETQYF
j_gene: TRBJ2-7; len: 11; v_gene: TRBV12-3/TRBV12-4; CDR3aa: CASSVTMEQYF
j_gene: TRBJ2-7; len: 14; v_gene: TRBV7-2; CDR3aa: CASSLEVALYEQYF
j_gene: TRBJ2-7; len: 16; v_gene: TRBV7-9; CDR3aa: CASSSPLAGGMKGQYF
j_gene: TRBJ2-7; len: 15; v_gene: TRBV20-1; CDR3aa: CSAREGRMLTYEQYF
j_gene: TRBJ1-2; len: 13; v_gene: TRBV6-5; CDR3aa: CASTPEGYYGYTF
j_gene: TRBJ2-6; len: 14; v_gene: TRBV20-1; CDR3aa: CSARGRRGANVLTF
j_gene: TRBJ1-2; len: 14; v_gene: TRBV5-5; CDR3aa: CASSYRGANYGYAF
j_gene: TRBJ2-6; len: 13; v_gene: TRBV5-8; CDR3aa: CASTFSGANVLTF
j_gene: TRBJ1-1; len: 11; v_gene: TRBV20-1; CDR3aa: CSARALTEAFF
j_gene: TRBJ1-1; len: 15; v_gene: TRBV27; CDR3aa: CASSLAGGSYTEAFF
j_gene: TRBJ2-4; len: 17; v_gene: TRBV7-9; CDR3aa: CASSPAARILAKNIQYF
j_gene: TRBJ1-2; len: 12; v_gene: TRBV3-1; CDR3aa: CASSQDYGGYTF
j_gene: TRBJ1-6; len: 14; v_gene: TRBV7-6; CDR3aa: CASSPGSSNSPLHF
j_gene: TRBJ2-7; len: 14; v_gene: TRBV6-1; CDR3aa: CASRNGPPIYEQYF
j_gene: TRBJ2-5; len: 16; v_gene: TRBV5-4; CDR3aa: CASSLRGWGVQETQYF
j_gene: TRBJ2-5; len: 16; v_gene: TRBV12-3/TRBV12-4; CDR3aa: CASSLGLAGEKETQYF
j_gene: TRBJ2-6; len: 19; v_gene: TRBV11-2; CDR3aa: CASSPLGLAGGPGANVLTF
j_gene: TRBJ2-7; len: 14; v_gene: TRBV2; CDR3aa: CASSRDHSSYEQYF
j_gene: TRBJ1-3; len: 15; v_gene: TRBV28; CDR3aa: CASSEDSSSGNTIYF
j_gene: TRBJ2-7; len: 15; v_gene: TRBV12-3/TRBV12-4; CDR3aa: CASSSPGATFYEQYF
j_gene: TRBJ2-2; len: 14; v_gene: TRBV6-1; CDR3aa: CASREGGASGELFF
j_gene: TRBJ2-7; len: 14; v_gene: TRBV5-1; CDR3aa: CASSFRAESYEQYF
j_gene: TRBJ1-1; len: 15; v_gene: TRBV20-1; CDR3aa: CSARDEAGSQTEAFF
j_gene: TRBJ2-7; len: 14; v_gene: TRBV15; CDR3aa: CATSNRDRAYEQYF